Below, 17 T cell receptor beta chains from the same sample are listed, as sequenced in a study of CD8 T cells in ankylosing spondylitis. TCRdb fed the 5' RACE reads into MiXCR, producing one record per CDR3 protein. The table records 210,000 or so distinct CDR3 sequences, roughly 8.2% of them present only once. The specimen sequenced was blood, either unsorted or a sorted T cell fraction (not recorded which). The receptors were gathered from a female donor with ankylosing spondylitis or in good health (not recorded which).

At least ten counts were recorded for this clonotype. The chain couples TRBV28 to TRBJ1-4; 7 bases map to TRBD1. The germline CDR1 and CDR2 sequences are MDHEN and SYDVKM. The CDR3 has 15 residues. After removal of 6 bases from V and 5 bases from J, the junction contained 9 bases not matched to a gene. The CDR3 is CASSSGTAPNEKLFF. The CDR3 region has the DNA TGTGCCAGCAGCTCTGGGACAGCTCCAAATGAAAAACTGTTTTTT.

Ten or more counts support this clonotype. The V gene is TRBV7-3, the J gene TRBJ2-7; 12 bases match TRBD2. With 5 bases clipped from V and 3 bases from J, the junction kept 5 bases outside the gene matches. From germline, CDR1 is SGHTA and CDR2 FQGTGA. This CDR3 is built from 15 residues. The CDR3 is CASSPRLAGVYEQYF. The DNA of the CDR3 is TGTGCCAGCAGCCCCCGACTAGCGGGAGTCTACGAGCAGTACTTC.

As regards this clonotype: A junction boundary mismatches the germline segment, possibly from a read error. This chain links TRBV3-1 with TRBJ1-4, with no clear D. This CDR3 is 19 amino acids long. From germline, CDR1 is LGHDT and CDR2 YNNKEL (reference sequence). CDR3 sequence reads: CTSSPGRTWGSGTNEKLFF. The CDR3 coding sequence is TGTACCAGCAGCCCGGGAAGGACCTGGGGAAGCGGAACTAATGAAAAACTGTTTTTT.

The J gene is TRBJ2-7, the V gene TRBV12-3 or TRBV12-4; D is possibly TRBD1 or TRBD2 (5 bases each). This CDR3 spans 12 amino acids. Deletions cut 3 bases from V and 7 bases from J, with 10 bases between. The CDR3 nucleotides are TGTGCCAGCAGTTTTAGGTGGGGGGAGCAGTACTTC. Amino acid sequence: CASSFRWGEQYF.

The sample holds many counts of this clonotype. The J gene is TRBJ2-4, the V gene TRBV6-5, with a possible D match to TRBD2 (5 bases). Germline V lookup: CDR1 MNHEY, CDR2 SVGAGI. The CDR3 runs 15 residues. The V end was cut by 3 bases, the J end by 1 base, with 10 bases between. Here the CDR3 DNA reads TGTGCCAGCAGTTATGGTGGGGAGGCCAAAAACATTCAGTACTTC. It codes for CASSYGGEAKNIQYF.

This clonotype was counted at least ten times. The chain has TRBV7-9 and TRBJ2-5, with 11 bases that match TRBD2. This CDR3 has 14 amino acids. V lost 5 bases and J lost 4; bases outside the gene matches: 3. CDR1 and CDR2 from the germline V gene are SEHNR and FQNEAQ (reference sequence). Written as DNA, the CDR3 is TGTGCCAGCAGCCCCGGGACTAGCGGAGAGACCCAGTACTTC. As protein: CASSPGTSGETQYF. Supplemented by reference TRBV7-9 and TRBJ2-5, the full variable domain reads DTGVSQNPRHKITKRGQNVTFRCDPISEHNRLYWYRQTLGQGPEFLTYFQNEAQLEKSRLLSDRFSAERPKGSFSTLEIQRTEQGDSAMYLCASSPGTSGETQYFGPGTRLLVL.

In this sample, this clonotype turned up many times. This chain links TRBV20-1 with TRBJ2-1; the match to TRBD2 covers 9 bases. After removal of 5 bases from V and 16 bases from J, the junction contained 15 bases not matched to a gene. Looked up from germline, CDR1 is DFQATT and CDR2 is SNEGSKA (reference sequence). The CDR3 has 13 residues. The CDR3 loop reads CSASTSGQPPYFF. The CDR3 bases are TGCAGTGCTTCGACTAGCGGTCAACCCCCATACTTCTTC.

This clonotype occurred many times. The junction departs from germline at one end; a sequencing error may be responsible. V gene TRBV7-7 combines with J gene TRBJ2-1; the match to TRBD2 covers 8 bases. The germline CDR1 and CDR2 sequences are SSHAT and FNYEAQ (reference sequence). CDR3 size: 15 residues. Here the CDR3 reads CASSLGERENNEQFF. CDR3 bases: TGTGCTAGCAGCTTAGGGGAGCGGGAGAACAATGAGCAGTTCTTC. The whole variable domain, remainder taken from reference TRBV7-7 and TRBJ2-1, is GAGVSQSPRYKVTKRGQDVTLRCDPISSHATLYWYQQALGQGPEFLTYFNYEAQPDKSGLPSDRFSAERPEGSISTLTIQRTEQRDSAMYRCASSLGERENNEQFFGPGTRLTVL.

This clonotype appeared a few times. The chain links TRBV7-2 to TRBJ2-7; D might be TRBD1 (6 bases). CDR3 size: 15 residues. V shed 3 bases and J shed 2 bases, with 14 bases lying between them. The germline V gene encodes CDR1 SGHTA and CDR2 FQGNSA. CDR3 sequence (DNA): TGTGCCAGCAGCTTGGACAGCCGATCCGCCTACGAGCAGTACTTC. Translated: CASSLDSRSAYEQYF.

This clonotype was observed at least ten times. This chain connects TRBV7-9 to TRBJ2-1, with 8 nucleotides matching TRBD2. V was pared by 4 bases and J by 0 bases, with 5 bases of the junction left unmatched. CDR1 is SEHNR, CDR2 FQNEAQ, per germline (reference sequence). This CDR3 comprises 16 residues. CDR3 sequence reads: CASSSQRGSSYNEQFF. In DNA form, the CDR3 reads TGTGCCAGCAGCTCTCAGCGGGGGAGCTCCTACAATGAGCAGTTCTTC. The whole variable domain, filled in from reference TRBV7-9 and TRBJ2-1, reads DTGVSQNPRHKITKRGQNVTFRCDPISEHNRLYWYRQTLGQGPEFLTYFQNEAQLEKSRLLSDRFSAERPKGSFSTLEIQRTEQGDSAMYLCASSSQRGSSYNEQFFGPGTRLTVL.

In its sample, this clonotype was seen many times. The chain uses TRBV10-3 and TRBJ2-1, with 9 bases aligning to TRBD2. CDR3 size: 15 residues. CDR1 is ENHRY, CDR2 SYGVKD, per germline. The V gene end was trimmed by 3 bases and the J gene end by 7 bases; junction bases not matched to a gene: 7. The CDR3 DNA follows: TGTGCCATCAGTGAACGGCGGGAGGGCGGGAATGAGCAGTTCTTC. Encoded protein: CAISERREGGNEQFF.

This clonotype was picked up many times. The V call is TRBV6-1, the J call TRBJ2-2; 7 bases map to TRBD1. Unmatched junction bases numbered 1, after V lost 5 bases and J lost 1 base. CDR1 and CDR2 from the germline V gene are MNHNS and SASEGT. The CDR3 runs 14 residues. The CDR3 sequence: CASSRQGNTGELFF. The DNA for the CDR3 is TGTGCCAGCAGTAGACAGGGGAACACCGGGGAGCTGTTTTTT.

This clonotype was seen many times. V and J are TRBV7-2 and TRBJ2-7; TRBD2 aligns across 9 bases. Germline trimming cut 4 bases from V and 7 bases from J; bases unmatched to any gene: 14. CDR1 and CDR2 (germline): SGHTA, FQGNSA. This CDR3 has 16 amino acids. The CDR3 spells CASSSRRIAGVREQYF. The CDR3 DNA sequence: TGTGCCAGCAGCTCACGGAGGATAGCGGGAGTGCGGGAGCAGTACTTC.

This clonotype occurred many times. The chain is built from TRBV20-1 and TRBJ2-1, with 9 bases fitting TRBD2. The germline V gene encodes CDR1 DFQATT and CDR2 SNEGSKA (reference sequence). V gave up 0 bases and J gave up 12 bases; unmatched junction bases: 15. The CDR3 covers 16 residues. In DNA form, the CDR3 reads TGCAGTGCTAGAGATCTCTATATAGCGGGAGTGGATAGGCAGTTCTTC. Amino acids: CSARDLYIAGVDRQFF.

This clonotype was seen ten or more times. The rearrangement joins TRBV6-5 to TRBJ2-3; 7 nucleotides align to TRBD2. The CDR3 runs 16 residues. Losses at the gene ends were 2 bases for V and 2 bases for J; bases not matched to a gene: 7. CDR1 is MNHEY, CDR2 SVGAGI, per germline. As DNA, the CDR3 is TGTGCCAGCAGTTACCTCCCGGGACTAATCACAGATACGCAGTATTTT. Translation gives CASSYLPGLITDTQYF.

Only a few counts were recorded for this clonotype. The chain joins TRBV7-9 to TRBJ2-5; 7 nucleotides agree with TRBD1. Germline V lookup: CDR1 SEHNR, CDR2 FQNEAQ (reference sequence). Unmatched junction bases numbered 7, after V lost 5 bases and J lost 4 bases. The CDR3 extends over 14 amino acids. DNA for the CDR3: TGTGCCAGCAGCCAGACAGGGTTGGGAGAGACCCAGTACTTC. Translation gives CASSQTGLGETQYF.

This clonotype was recorded many times. The V gene is TRBV20-1, the J gene TRBJ2-7, with D perhaps matching TRBD1 or TRBD2 (5 bases each). V was trimmed by 1 base and J by 3 bases, leaving 10 bases between them. Germline-derived CDR1 and CDR2 are DFQATT and SNEGSKA (reference sequence). The CDR3 is 13 amino acids. The DNA of the CDR3 is TGCAGTGCTAGAGGCCGGGGCTTCTACGAGCAGTACTTC. Translating gives CSARGRGFYEQYF.